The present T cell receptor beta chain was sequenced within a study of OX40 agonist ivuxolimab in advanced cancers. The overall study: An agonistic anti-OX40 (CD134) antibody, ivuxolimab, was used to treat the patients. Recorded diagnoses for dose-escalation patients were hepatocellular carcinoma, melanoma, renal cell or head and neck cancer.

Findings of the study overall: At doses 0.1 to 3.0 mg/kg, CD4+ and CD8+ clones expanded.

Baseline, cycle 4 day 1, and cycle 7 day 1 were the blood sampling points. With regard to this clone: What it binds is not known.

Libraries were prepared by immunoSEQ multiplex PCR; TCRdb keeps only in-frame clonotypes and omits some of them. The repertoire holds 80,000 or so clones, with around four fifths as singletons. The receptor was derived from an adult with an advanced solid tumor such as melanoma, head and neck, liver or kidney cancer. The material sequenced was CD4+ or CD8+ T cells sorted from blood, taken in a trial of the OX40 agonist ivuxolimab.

The CDR3 region is CASSLEGRQETQYF. The CDR3 DNA reads TGTGCCAGCAGCTTGGAAGGACGGCAAGAGACCCAGTACTTC. The chain combines TRBV5-5 with TRBJ2-5, with unresolved D. This CDR3 contains 14 residues. The germline gives CDR1 SGHKS, CDR2 YYEKEE (reference sequence). V shed 0 bases and J shed 2 bases, with 8 bases lying between them. Using reference TRBV5-5 and TRBJ2-5 for the parts outside the CDR3, the full variable domain is DAGVTQSPTHLIKTRGQQVTLRCSPISGHKSVSWYQQVLGQGPQFIFQYYEKEERGRGNFPDRFSARQFPNYSSELNVNALLLGDSALYLCASSLEGRQETQYFGPGTRLLVL.